The entry below describes one T cell receptor (beta chain). Generated by immunoSEQ multiplex PCR, the TCRdb table keeps only in-frame clones and is missing some. The data show over 45,000 clones, 92% seen once. The source of the sample is a study of T cell changes during pregnancy in multiple sclerosis. CDR1 SGDLS and CDR2 YYNGEE come from the germline V gene. This CDR3 comprises 12 residues. The V call is TRBV9, the J call TRBJ2-5; D call uncertain. The J call is in doubt because the DNA end fits TRBJ2-7 better. This TCR derives from a female donor with multiple sclerosis, enrolled in a pregnancy study. The sequencing here drew on CD4+ T cells from peripheral blood mononuclear cells, taken after pregnancy. The CDR3 is CASPPGNYEQYF. The CDR3 coding sequence is TGTGCCAGCCCCCCCGGTAATTACGAGCAGTACTTC.